This T cell receptor (beta chain) was captured by sequencing in a study of T cell responses to AZD1222 COVID-19 vaccine. The CDR3 runs 13 residues. The trim removed 4 bases at V and 7 bases at J, leaving 7 bases unmatched. Germline-derived CDR1 and CDR2 are SGHDT and YYEEEE. Profiling relied on immunoSEQ multiplex PCR, and the TCRdb table lists in-frame clones only, not all of them. The repertoire holds over 140,000 clones, with roughly 92% as singletons. Concerning this clone: Antigen specificity is unknown.

Study-wide results and caveats: Nearly half of unique spike-specific TCRs reportedly avoided B.1.351 and B.1.1.7 mutated regions. Among those given AZD1222, only five or six were seropositive at baseline. Spike-specific TCR breadth rose after two AZD1222 doses, and depth rose as well. White British donors predominated, females outnumbered males, and clonal diversity was possibly underestimated.

The V call is TRBV5-6, the J call TRBJ2-7, with TRBD1 matching 8 bases. The source of this sequence is an adult who received the AZD1222 COVID-19 vaccine. Sequences were derived from peripheral blood, sampled 28 days after the second AZD1222 dose. CDR3 sequence reads: CASSRTGTREQYF. The CDR3 DNA is TGTGCCAGCAGCCGGACAGGGACGAGGGAGCAGTACTTC. Full variable domain (missing parts from reference TRBV5-6 and TRBJ2-7): DAGVTQSPTHLIKTRGQQVTLRCSPKSGHDTVSWYQQALGQGPQFIFQYYEEEERQRGNFPDRFSGHQFPNYSSELNVNALLLGDSALYLCASSRTGTREQYFGPGTRLTVT.